Listed below are T cell receptor beta chains from one sample, sequenced in a study of blood T cells in healthy people across ages. TCRdb re-called the 5' RACE reads with MiXCR, one entry per CDR3 protein. This table has roughly 1.5 million distinct CDR3 sequences, about 45% appearing once. Sequencing was performed on blood. These receptor sequences come from a woman under 30 in good health. Both conserved end residues are part of each CDR3. A D gene is named only where the DNA matches it firmly. Size is stated for part of the rows, as once, few or many counts, or as a class when the clone is expanded.

v_call	clone_size	j_call	cdr3_length	d_call	cdr3_nt	cdr3_aa
TRBV3-1	NA	TRBJ2-1	20	TRBD2	TGTGCCAGCAGCCTGTCGATAGGTAGCGGGAGAGGTAAATCCTACAATGAGCAGTTCTTC	CASSLSIGSGRGKSYNEQFF
TRBV7-2	NA	TRBJ2-5	13	TRBD2	TGTGCCAGCAGCCCCGGGGACTATGAGACCCAGTACTTC	CASSPGDYETQYF
TRBV28	few	TRBJ1-1	15	TRBD1	TGTGCCAGCAGTTTAAGGGGGCTGGGGAACACTGAAGCTTTCTTT	CASSLRGLGNTEAFF
TRBV4-1	NA	TRBJ2-7	16	TRBD2	TGCGCCAGCAGCCAAAGTTGGCTAGCGGGAGTTGACGAGCAGTACTTC	CASSQSWLAGVDEQYF
TRBV10-3	few	TRBJ1-6	17	NA	TGTGCCATCAGTGAGTCGCAAGCTGGCGTATATAATTCACCCCTCCACTTT	CAISESQAGVYNSPLHF
TRBV7-2	NA	TRBJ1-2	13	TRBD1	TGTGCCAGCAGCTTAGGGACAGGGGTGAGGAGCACCTTC	CASSLGTGVRSTF
TRBV6-1	few	TRBJ2-1	14	NA	TGTGCCACCTCCCTAGCCGATGGATACAATGAGCAGTTCTTC	CATSLADGYNEQFF
TRBV7-2	NA	TRBJ2-7	13	NA	TGTGCCAGCATCGCCGACGGGACCTACGAGCAGTACTTC	CASIADGTYEQYF
TRBV5-1	NA	TRBJ2-1	16	TRBD2	TGCGCCAGCAGCCCCGCGTACGGGGGGGCCTATAATGAGCAGTTCTTC	CASSPAYGGAYNEQFF
TRBV15	few	TRBJ1-2	13	NA	TGTGCCACCAGCAGAGATGGCAGCTATGGCTACACCTTC	CATSRDGSYGYTF
TRBV29-1	NA	TRBJ2-7	11	NA	TGCAGCGTTGTTCGTAGAGACGAGCAGTACTTC	CSVVRRDEQYF
TRBV10-3	NA	TRBJ2-7	20	TRBD2	TGTGCCATCAGTGGTCCCCTGACTAGCGGGATATCAGTGGGATACAATGAGCAGTACTTC	CAISGPLTSGISVGYNEQYF
TRBV6-2/TRBV6-3	few	TRBJ2-1	15	TRBD2	TGTGCCAGCAGGCTAGCGGGGAGTCCCCCCATTATTCAGTTCTTC	CASRLAGSPPIIQFF
TRBV20-1	few	TRBJ2-1	15	TRBD1	TGCAGTGCTAGAGAGCCGGGACAGGGCTCGAATGAGCAGTTCTTC	CSAREPGQGSNEQFF
TRBV2	NA	TRBJ1-2	15	TRBD1	TGTGCCAGCAGTGATCCAGGGGGCTACAACTATGGCTACACCTTC	CASSDPGGYNYGYTF
TRBV3-1	NA	TRBJ2-5	15	NA	TGTGCCAGCAGCCAAGATCAGAGGGGTGGAGAGACCCAGTACTTC	CASSQDQRGGETQYF
TRBV12-3/TRBV12-4	few	TRBJ1-2	13	NA	TGTGCCAGCACCCCCTCGGTAGTCTATGGCTACACCTTC	CASTPSVVYGYTF
TRBV4-2	NA	TRBJ1-1	13	NA	TGTGCCAGCAGCCAGCAGGGTCACACTGAAGCTTTCTTT	CASSQQGHTEAFF
TRBV27	few	TRBJ1-2	15	NA	TGTGCCAGCAGGACGGGTACCTCGGGATTTTATGGCTACACCTTC	CASRTGTSGFYGYTF
TRBV28	few	TRBJ2-5	16	TRBD2	TGTGCCAGCAGCACAAATAGCGGGAGGGGACCAGAGACCCAGTACTTC	CASSTNSGRGPETQYF
TRBV28	NA	TRBJ2-7	14	TRBD1	TGTGCCAGCAGGGGGGACAGGGGACCTTACGAGCAGTACTTC	CASRGDRGPYEQYF
TRBV4-1	once	TRBJ2-3	16	TRBD1	TGCGCCAGCAGCCAGAGGGGACAGGGGGGCCTAGATACGCAGTATTTT	CASSQRGQGGLDTQYF
TRBV28	few	TRBJ2-3	17	TRBD2	TGTGCCAGCAGTTTGAAGGTAGCGGGAGTTGGGACAGATACGCAGTATTTT	CASSLKVAGVGTDTQYF
TRBV4-3	NA	TRBJ1-4	17	NA	TGCGCCAGCAGCCAAGATAAGATGGTGACGGAGAATGAAAAACTGTTTTTT	CASSQDKMVTENEKLFF
TRBV29-1	few	TRBJ1-2	15	NA	TGCAGCGTTGTCCCACTAATTGACCCCGACTATGGCTACACCTTC	CSVVPLIDPDYGYTF
TRBV6-2/TRBV6-3	NA	TRBJ2-7	12	NA	TGTGCCAGCAGGAGACCAGGTTACGAGCAGTACTTC	CASRRPGYEQYF
TRBV10-3	many	TRBJ2-1	11	NA	TGTGCCATCAGTGATCTCAATGAGCAGTTCTTC	CAISDLNEQFF
TRBV10-1	NA	TRBJ1-2	13	NA	TGCGCCAGCTCAAGGACAATAACGGATGGCTACACCTTC	CASSRTITDGYTF
TRBV7-9	NA	TRBJ2-7	13	NA	TGTGCCAGCAGCCGATTCAACCCTTACGAGCAGTACTTC	CASSRFNPYEQYF
TRBV2	few	TRBJ1-2	14	TRBD1	TGTGCCAGCAGCACAGGGGCGAGGGGCTATGGCTACACCTTC	CASSTGARGYGYTF
TRBV7-2	few	TRBJ1-2	14	TRBD1	TGTGCCAGCAGCCCTAGACAGGGCCTCCCTGGCTACACCTTC	CASSPRQGLPGYTF
TRBV21-1	few	TRBJ2-3	14	NA	TGTGCCCACCCATCGTCTAGCGGGGAGGATACGCAGTATTTT	CAHPSSSGEDTQYF
TRBV21-1	NA	TRBJ1-2	15	NA	TGTGCCAGCAGCAAAGTGGGTGGTGCGGGCTATGGCTACACCTTC	CASSKVGGAGYGYTF
TRBV27	few	TRBJ1-1	12	NA	TGTGCCAGCAGCCAGGGGCTCACTGAAGCTTTCTTT	CASSQGLTEAFF
TRBV25-1	few	TRBJ2-7	15	TRBD2	TGTGCCAGCACTACAGCTAGCGGGAGGGACAATGAGCAGTACTTC	CASTTASGRDNEQYF